The rows below give T cell receptor beta chains drawn from one sample of a study of blood T cells in healthy people across ages. TCRdb called the 5' RACE reads again in MiXCR, with one record for every CDR3 protein. The data contain fewer than 2 million distinct CDR3 sequences, about 39% of them singletons. The sample consisted of blood. These TCRs come from a human donor in good health. Each CDR3 is given with its conserved first and last residue. The D gene is left open where the match is weak. Clone sizes are given selectively: once, few, many, or a class where the clone is expanded.

j_gene: TRBJ1-2
d_gene: -
abundance: -
v_gene: TRBV6-5
CDR3aa: CASSYGAGQTYGYTF
CDR3nt: TGTGCCAGCAGTTACGGGGCAGGGCAAACCTATGGCTACACCTTC

j_gene: TRBJ2-7
d_gene: -
abundance: -
v_gene: TRBV6-5
CDR3aa: CASGRTFSDYEQYF
CDR3nt: TGTGCCAGCGGAAGAACATTTTCCGACTACGAGCAGTACTTC

j_gene: TRBJ2-6
d_gene: TRBD1
abundance: few
v_gene: TRBV2
CDR3aa: CASIIDRAGANVLTF
CDR3nt: TGTGCCAGCATTATCGACAGGGCTGGGGCCAACGTCCTGACTTTC

j_gene: TRBJ1-2
d_gene: -
abundance: few
v_gene: TRBV2
CDR3aa: CASDRDHYGYTF
CDR3nt: TGTGCCAGCGACCGGGATCACTATGGCTACACCTTC

j_gene: TRBJ2-5
d_gene: -
abundance: -
v_gene: TRBV2
CDR3aa: CASSQRQLETQYF
CDR3nt: TGTGCCAGCAGTCAGAGGCAGTTAGAGACCCAGTACTTC

j_gene: TRBJ1-1
d_gene: TRBD1
abundance: few
v_gene: TRBV29-1
CDR3aa: CSVGWTGGSEAFF
CDR3nt: TGCAGCGTGGGTTGGACAGGGGGAAGTGAAGCTTTCTTT

j_gene: TRBJ2-1
d_gene: -
abundance: -
v_gene: TRBV6-2/TRBV6-3
CDR3aa: CASSYRAYEQFF
CDR3nt: TGTGCCAGCAGCTACAGGGCATATGAGCAGTTCTTC

j_gene: TRBJ1-2
d_gene: -
abundance: -
v_gene: TRBV29-1
CDR3aa: CSVSLDRGNGYTF
CDR3nt: TGCAGCGTTTCCCTGGACCGGGGAAATGGCTACACCTTC

j_gene: TRBJ1-2
d_gene: -
abundance: -
v_gene: TRBV5-1
CDR3aa: CASSWGEAVYGYTF
CDR3nt: TGCGCCAGCAGCTGGGGGGAAGCTGTTTATGGCTACACCTTC

j_gene: TRBJ1-2
d_gene: TRBD1
abundance: -
v_gene: TRBV10-3
CDR3aa: CAISGDRGNYGYTF
CDR3nt: TGTGCCATCAGTGGGGACAGGGGGAACTATGGCTACACCTTC

j_gene: TRBJ2-1
d_gene: TRBD2
abundance: few
v_gene: TRBV5-1
CDR3aa: CASRSGDPSSYNEQFF
CDR3nt: TGCGCCAGCAGGAGCGGGGATCCAAGCTCCTACAATGAGCAGTTCTTC

j_gene: TRBJ2-4
d_gene: -
abundance: few
v_gene: TRBV11-1
CDR3aa: CASSLAGQGSDIQYF
CDR3nt: TGTGCCAGCAGCTTAGCGGGGCAGGGGAGTGACATTCAGTACTTC

j_gene: TRBJ1-2
d_gene: -
abundance: -
v_gene: TRBV25-1
CDR3aa: CASSESDTRVYTF
CDR3nt: TGTGCCAGCAGTGAATCAGACACCCGTGTCTACACCTTC

j_gene: TRBJ2-5
d_gene: -
abundance: few
v_gene: TRBV28
CDR3aa: CASRPAFIETQYF
CDR3nt: TGTGCCAGCAGACCCGCTTTCATAGAGACCCAGTACTTC

j_gene: TRBJ1-5
d_gene: TRBD1
abundance: few
v_gene: TRBV7-9
CDR3aa: CASSSDRVGNQPQHF
CDR3nt: TGTGCCAGCAGCTCGGACAGGGTTGGCAATCAGCCCCAGCATTTT

j_gene: TRBJ1-1
d_gene: -
abundance: few
v_gene: TRBV14
CDR3aa: CASSHSQGTEAFF
CDR3nt: TGTGCCAGCAGCCACTCTCAGGGCACTGAAGCTTTCTTT

j_gene: TRBJ1-2
d_gene: TRBD1
abundance: -
v_gene: TRBV20-1
CDR3aa: CSARPRSGTGYNGYTF
CDR3nt: TGCAGTGCTAGACCCCGTTCCGGGACAGGGTATAATGGCTACACCTTC

j_gene: TRBJ2-1
d_gene: TRBD1
abundance: -
v_gene: TRBV12-3/TRBV12-4
CDR3aa: CASSLGFLVGRGRPSSYNEQFF
CDR3nt: TGTGCCAGCAGCCTTGGATTTTTGGTTGGCAGGGGGCGACCGAGCTCCTACAATGAGCAGTTCTTC

j_gene: TRBJ1-4
d_gene: -
abundance: -
v_gene: TRBV7-9
CDR3aa: CASSLGQLPTNEKLFF
CDR3nt: TGTGCCAGCAGCTTAGGGCAGCTCCCAACTAATGAAAAACTGTTTTTT

j_gene: TRBJ2-1
d_gene: TRBD2
abundance: -
v_gene: TRBV20-1
CDR3aa: CSATGSGGNEQFF
CDR3nt: TGCAGTGCTACGGGTAGCGGGGGTAATGAGCAGTTCTTC

j_gene: TRBJ2-7
d_gene: -
abundance: -
v_gene: TRBV7-9
CDR3aa: CASSSLLTGEQYF
CDR3nt: TGTGCCAGCAGCTCCCTACTGACGGGCGAGCAGTACTTC

j_gene: TRBJ2-4
d_gene: TRBD1
abundance: -
v_gene: TRBV3-1
CDR3aa: CASSQGQGSLNIQYF
CDR3nt: TGTGCCAGCAGCCAAGGACAGGGGAGTTTAAACATTCAGTACTTC

j_gene: TRBJ1-1
d_gene: -
abundance: many
v_gene: TRBV14
CDR3aa: CASSQDRGTEAFF
CDR3nt: TGTGCCAGCAGCCAAGATCGGGGCACTGAAGCTTTCTTT

j_gene: TRBJ2-7
d_gene: -
abundance: few
v_gene: TRBV4-3
CDR3aa: CASSQERAQLYEQYF
CDR3nt: TGCGCCAGCAGCCAAGAACGGGCGCAGCTCTACGAGCAGTACTTC

j_gene: TRBJ2-5
d_gene: -
abundance: -
v_gene: TRBV6-5
CDR3aa: CASSYSQFQETQYF
CDR3nt: TGTGCCAGCAGTTACTCACAGTTCCAAGAGACCCAGTACTTC

j_gene: TRBJ1-2
d_gene: -
abundance: few
v_gene: TRBV28
CDR3aa: CASSPVQRHGYTF
CDR3nt: TGTGCCAGCAGCCCCGTCCAGAGGCATGGCTACACCTTC

j_gene: TRBJ2-6
d_gene: TRBD2
abundance: few
v_gene: TRBV7-6
CDR3aa: CASSLAPGLASGANVLTF
CDR3nt: TGTGCCAGCAGCTTAGCCCCCGGACTAGCCTCTGGGGCCAACGTCCTGACTTTC

j_gene: TRBJ2-1
d_gene: TRBD1
abundance: few
v_gene: TRBV29-1
CDR3aa: CSVGRQGTYNEQFF
CDR3nt: TGCAGCGTTGGGAGACAGGGGACCTACAATGAGCAGTTCTTC

j_gene: TRBJ2-3
d_gene: -
abundance: -
v_gene: TRBV7-7
CDR3aa: CASSGERPGTDTQYF
CDR3nt: TGTGCCAGCAGCGGGGAAAGGCCGGGGACAGATACGCAGTATTTT

j_gene: TRBJ2-1
d_gene: TRBD1
abundance: -
v_gene: TRBV5-1
CDR3aa: CASSLGDRGSVNEQFF
CDR3nt: TGCGCCAGCAGCTTGGGGGACAGGGGATCAGTCAATGAGCAGTTCTTC

j_gene: TRBJ2-4
d_gene: -
abundance: -
v_gene: TRBV7-9
CDR3aa: CASSNRDSLREQYF
CDR3nt: TGTGCCAGCAGCAACCGGGACTCCCTTCGTGAGCAGTACTTC

j_gene: TRBJ2-5
d_gene: TRBD2
abundance: -
v_gene: TRBV7-2
CDR3aa: CASSSPSGGLYQETQYF
CDR3nt: TGTGCCAGCAGCTCGCCTAGCGGGGGCCTGTACCAAGAGACCCAGTACTTC

j_gene: TRBJ1-5
d_gene: -
abundance: -
v_gene: TRBV12-3/TRBV12-4
CDR3aa: CASSPREGFQPQHF
CDR3nt: TGTGCCAGCAGTCCACGGGAGGGTTTCCAGCCCCAGCATTTT

j_gene: TRBJ2-1
d_gene: -
abundance: -
v_gene: TRBV20-1
CDR3aa: CSARPLGINEQFF
CDR3nt: TGCAGTGCTAGACCCCTGGGGATCAATGAGCAGTTCTTC

j_gene: TRBJ2-6
d_gene: -
abundance: -
v_gene: TRBV9
CDR3aa: CASRSAGSGANVLTF
CDR3nt: TGTGCCAGCAGGTCTGCAGGGTCGGGGGCCAACGTCCTGACTTTC

j_gene: TRBJ1-4
d_gene: -
abundance: -
v_gene: TRBV20-1
CDR3aa: CSARVTANEKLFF
CDR3nt: TGCAGTGCTAGAGTGACAGCCAATGAAAAACTGTTTTTT

j_gene: TRBJ1-6
d_gene: -
abundance: -
v_gene: TRBV4-2
CDR3aa: CAGSQLGDGNSPLHF
CDR3nt: TGTGCCGGCAGCCAACTAGGGGACGGGAATTCACCCCTCCACTTT

j_gene: TRBJ1-2
d_gene: -
abundance: -
v_gene: TRBV29-1
CDR3aa: CSTHLSHGYTF
CDR3nt: TGCAGCACCCATCTGAGCCATGGCTACACCTTC

j_gene: TRBJ1-1
d_gene: -
abundance: -
v_gene: TRBV28
CDR3aa: CASTLWARNTEAFF
CDR3nt: TGTGCCAGCACCTTGTGGGCGCGGAACACTGAAGCTTTCTTT